The 13 T cell receptor beta chains below all came from one sample that was sequenced in a study of molecular identifiers for immune sequencing clone quantification. TCRdb used MiXCR to reprocess the PCR reads, holding one entry per CDR3 protein. Of about 640,000 distinct CDR3 sequences in the sample, about 20% are singletons; the top ten hold roughly 0.83%. The sample was naive CD8+ T cells from blood, with Jurkat cell RNA spiked in. Documented subset: FACS-sorted CD8+CD4-CCR7+CD45RA+ naive T cells. Every receptor here comes from a human donor in good health. Some libraries in this study had Jurkat cell RNA spiked in.

This clonotype has a single count. A much larger clonotype is one base distant, so this may be a read error. The J gene is TRBJ2-1, the V gene TRBV27; maybe TRBD2 (8 bases). The germline gives CDR1 MNHEY, CDR2 SMNVEV (reference sequence). This CDR3 has 15 residues. For the CDR3, the DNA is TGTGCCAGCAGTTCAGCGGGAGAAGGGGGCAATGAGCGGTTCTTC. It specifies CASSSAGEGGNERFF.

About this clonotype: A much larger clone sits a single nucleotide away, making a read error possible. The chain links TRBV5-6 to TRBJ2-7; D remains ambiguous. The CDR3 loop spans 18 amino acids. Trimming took 2 bases from V and 1 from J, leaving 22 bases between them. The germline V gene encodes CDR1 SGHDT and CDR2 YYEEEE. CDR3 sequence: CASSLELGAVVRSYEQYF. In DNA, the CDR3 is TGTGCCAGCAGCTTAGAATTGGGTGCGGTGGTTAGATCCTACGAGCAGTACTTC.

This clonotype has a handful of counts. The chain links TRBV12-3 or TRBV12-4 to TRBJ1-2, with TRBD1 matching 7 bases. J gave up 6 bases and V 3 bases, and 7 bases lay outside the gene matches. This CDR3 is built from 14 residues. The CDR3 nucleotides read TGTGCCAGCAGTTTGGGAGACAGGGTTCATGGCTACACCTTC. It is translated as CASSLGDRVHGYTF.

The chain recombines TRBV6-2 or TRBV6-3 with TRBJ2-1; possibly TRBD1 for D (6 bases). This CDR3 is built from 14 residues. From germline, CDR1 is MNHEY and CDR2 SVGEGT. The V end lost 6 bases, the J end lost 2 bases, and 11 bases lay between the germline ends. In DNA form, the CDR3 reads TGTGCCAGCAGGGACAGTGGAACCTACAATGAGCAGTTCTTC. Encoded protein: CASRDSGTYNEQFF.

This clonotype turned up a few times. A clone one base away is much larger, so this may be a read error. The chain combines TRBV7-9 with TRBJ2-3; 9 bases align to TRBD2. The length of the CDR3 is 19 residues. Germline V gene data show CDR1 as SEHNR and CDR2 as FQNEAQ (reference sequence). CDR3 nucleotide sequence: TGTGCCAGCAGCTCGAGGCTAGCGGGGAAACAGTCTAGCACAGATACGCGGTATTTT. Its protein product is CASSSRLAGKQSSTDTRYF.

The rearrangement joins TRBV7-9 to TRBJ2-1; D gene unclear. This CDR3 has 15 residues. The V gene lost 0 bases and the J gene lost 5 bases, with 11 bases spanning the gap. Germline V gene sequence: CDR1 SEHNR, CDR2 FQNEAQ (reference sequence). The CDR3 sequence: CASSLAFGLHNEQFF. The CDR3 coding sequence is TGTGCCAGCAGCTTAGCGTTTGGGCTACACAATGAGCAGTTCTTC.

This clonotype was counted ten times or more. This rearrangement joins TRBV29-1 to TRBJ1-1, with D uncertain. Per germline, CDR1 SQVTM and CDR2 ANQGSEA. The length of the CDR3 is 12 residues. V lost 0 bases and J lost 7, with 9 bases in between. CDR3 in DNA: TGCAGCGTTGAAGAAGAGGATGGTGAAGCTTTCTTT. Protein: CSVEEEDGEAFF.

The J gene is TRBJ2-7, the V gene TRBV19; D is uncertain. Trimming shortened V by 8 bases and J by 0 bases, and 26 bases separated the two germline ends. The CDR3 has 18 amino acids. Germline-derived CDR1 and CDR2 are LNHDA and SQIVND (reference sequence). This CDR3 reads CASGCFLGLEASSYEQYF. The CDR3 coding sequence is TGTGCCAGTGGTTGTTTTTTAGGATTAGAGGCCAGCTCCTACGAGCAGTACTTC.

This clonotype has only a few counts. The chain is built from TRBV3-1 and TRBJ2-7; 7 bases are a match to TRBD1. The CDR3 totals 13 residues. Germline CDR1 reads LGHDT; CDR2 reads YNNKEL (reference sequence). The junction had 2 bases not matched to a gene; V was cut back by 3 bases and J by 3 bases. The DNA for the CDR3 is TGTGCCAGCAGCCACCAGGGGGACTACGAGCAGTACTTC. This codes for CASSHQGDYEQYF.

This clonotype was counted ten times or more. V and J are TRBV6-6 and TRBJ1-5; D possibly corresponds to TRBD1 (6 bases). The germline V gene encodes CDR1 MNHNY and CDR2 SVGAGI (reference sequence). This CDR3 region has 15 residues. The V and J ends lost 7 bases and 0 bases respectively, with 13 bases between them. The CDR3 spells CASTETGFSNQPQHF. The CDR3 DNA reads as TGTGCCAGCACCGAGACAGGATTTAGCAATCAGCCCCAGCATTTT.

This clonotype was found many times. V gene TRBV5-6 combines with J gene TRBJ2-2; D is unresolved. Germline V gene data show CDR1 as SGHDT and CDR2 as YYEEEE. The CDR3 covers 13 residues. With 0 bases removed from V and 7 bases from J, the gap between germline ends came to 7 bases. The CDR3 here is CASSLDPGGELFF. In DNA form, the CDR3 reads TGTGCCAGCAGCTTGGATCCAGGCGGGGAGCTGTTTTTT. The full variable domain, in which reference TRBV5-6 and TRBJ2-2 provide the parts outside the CDR3, is DAGVTQSPTHLIKTRGQQVTLRCSPKSGHDTVSWYQQALGQGPQFIFQYYEEEERQRGNFPDRFSGHQFPNYSSELNVNALLLGDSALYLCASSLDPGGELFFGEGSRLTVL.

The chain is built from TRBV24-1 and TRBJ2-2; no reliable D call. Germline V gives CDR1 KGHDR, CDR2 SFDVKD. Trimming stripped 5 bases from V and 6 bases from J, with 9 bases between. This CDR3 contains 13 residues. The CDR3 protein is CATSVSHPGELFF. DNA for the CDR3: TGTGCCACCAGTGTAAGCCACCCCGGGGAGCTGTTTTTT.

The chain couples TRBV7-9 to TRBJ1-2; no definite D call. V was pared by 1 base and J by 4 bases, with 10 bases between. Germline values: CDR1 SEHNR, CDR2 FQNEAQ (reference sequence). The CDR3 is 14 amino acids. The CDR3 nucleotides are TGTGCCAGCAGCTTAGACCGGAACATCTATGGCTACACCTTC. Translation: CASSLDRNIYGYTF.